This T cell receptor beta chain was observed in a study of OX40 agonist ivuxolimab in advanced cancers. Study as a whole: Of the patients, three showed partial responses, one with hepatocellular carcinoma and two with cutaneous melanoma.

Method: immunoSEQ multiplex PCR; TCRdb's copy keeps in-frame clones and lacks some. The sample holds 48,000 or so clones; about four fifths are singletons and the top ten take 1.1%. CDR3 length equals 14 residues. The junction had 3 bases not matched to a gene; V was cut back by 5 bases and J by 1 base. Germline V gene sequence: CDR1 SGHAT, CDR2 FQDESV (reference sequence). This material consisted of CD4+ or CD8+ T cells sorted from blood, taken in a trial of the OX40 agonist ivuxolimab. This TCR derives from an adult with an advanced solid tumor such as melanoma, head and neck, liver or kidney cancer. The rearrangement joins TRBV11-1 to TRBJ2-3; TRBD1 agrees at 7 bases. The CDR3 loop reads CASSLDRGTDTQYF. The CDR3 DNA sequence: TGTGCCAGCAGCCTAGACAGGGGCACAGATACGCAGTATTTT.